Listed here are 8 T cell receptor beta chains from one sample, sequenced in a study of Graves' ophthalmopathy and Graves' hyperthyroidism. Amplified material comprised TCR beta CDR3 regions derived from RNA transcripts. The authors performed first-round RT-PCR with HTBI primers and then a second-round multiplex PCR. TCRdb reprocessed the multiplex PCR reads with MiXCR, giving one entry per CDR3 protein. The sample shows some 520,000 distinct CDR3 sequences, 13% to 15% of them seen only once. The sequenced sample was blood. The receptors here all came from a woman in her 30s with Graves' ophthalmopathy.

This clonotype was detected ten times or more. The germline gene is not matched at one end of the junction; a read error may be the cause. V is TRBV7-7 and J is TRBJ1-2; possible D gene TRBD1, 6 bases. The V gene's germline CDR1 is SSHAT and CDR2 FNYEAQ (reference sequence). The CDR3 has 15 amino acids. The CDR3 region has the DNA TGTGCTAGCACAACTTGGGGGCTAGCTAACTATGGCTACACCTTC. Translating gives CASTTWGLANYGYTF. Variable domain in full (rest from reference TRBV7-7 and TRBJ1-2): GAGVSQSPRYKVTKRGQDVTLRCDPISSHATLYWYQQALGQGPEFLTYFNYEAQPDKSGLPSDRFSAERPEGSISTLTIQRTEQRDSAMYRCASTTWGLANYGYTFGSGTRLTVV.

This clonotype has ten or more counts. The CDR3 here is CASSIGTAENGYTF. CDR3 DNA sequence: TGTGCCAGTAGTATCGGGACAGCAGAAAATGGCTACACCTTC. The genes are TRBV19 and TRBJ1-2, with 7 bases that match TRBD1. Germline CDR1 reads LNHDA; CDR2 reads SQIVND (reference sequence). The CDR3 sequence is 14 residues long. Losses at the gene ends were 3 bases for V and 6 bases for J; bases not matched to a gene: 7.

This clonotype was counted many times. The chain combines TRBV6-2 or TRBV6-3 with TRBJ2-7; possibly TRBD1 or TRBD2 for D (5 bases each). Trimming took off 8 bases at V and 2 bases at J, with 13 bases between the two ends. CDR3 size: 13 residues. CDR1 is MNHEY and CDR2 is SVGEGT in the germline V gene. In DNA, the CDR3 is TGTGCCAGCGGGGACGGGACCCCCTACGAGCAGTACTTC. Its protein is CASGDGTPYEQYF.

In its sample, this clonotype was seen many times. This chain connects TRBV7-8 to TRBJ1-2; D may be TRBD1 (6 bases). Trimming took 5 bases from V and 0 from J, leaving 13 bases between them. The CDR3 is made up of 15 amino acids. Germline V gives CDR1 SGHVS, CDR2 FQNEAQ. The CDR3 nucleotides are TGTGCCAGCAGCCCGGGGACAAGATCTAACTATGGCTACACCTTC. Protein product: CASSPGTRSNYGYTF.

At least ten counts were recorded for this clonotype. J is TRBJ2-5 and V is TRBV7-3; D uncertain. Germline V lookup: CDR1 SGHTA, CDR2 FQGTGA. V shed 3 bases and J shed 8 bases, with 1 base lying between them. This CDR3 has 9 amino acids. Here the CDR3 DNA reads TGTGCCAGCAGCTTCACCCAGTACTTC. Its protein is CASSFTQYF. Full variable domain (outside the CDR3, taken from reference TRBV7-3 and TRBJ2-5): GAGVSQTPSNKVTEKGKYVELRCDPISGHTALYWYRQSLGQGPEFLIYFQGTGAADDSGLPNDRFFAVRPEGSVSTLKIQRTERGDSAVYLCASSFTQYFGPGTRLLVL.

This clonotype was seen at least ten times. The chain links TRBV2 to TRBJ2-7; 9 bases match TRBD2. J lost 2 bases, V lost 3 bases, and 5 bases had no gene match. Germline-derived CDR1 and CDR2 are SNHLY and FYNNEI. The length of the CDR3 is 15 residues. The CDR3, as DNA: TGTGCCAGCAGTGACTTGGGCGGGAGGGCCTACGAGCAGTACTTC. It yields the protein CASSDLGGRAYEQYF.

This sequence joins TRBV28 and TRBJ2-7, with 9 nucleotides matching TRBD1. The CDR3 has 16 amino acids. Germline V gene data show CDR1 as MDHEN and CDR2 as SYDVKM. V lost 6 bases and J lost 2; bases outside the gene matches: 11. CDR3 DNA: TGTGCCAGCAGCACCGTGGACAGGGGAAGACCCTACGAGCAGTACTTC. Residues: CASSTVDRGRPYEQYF.

This clonotype has just a few counts. The gene calls are TRBV11-2 and TRBJ2-5, with D perhaps TRBD1 (6 bases). Germline V gene lookup returns CDR1 SGHAT and CDR2 FQNNGV. The V end was cut by 0 bases, the J end by 4 bases, with 18 bases between. This CDR3 region has 17 residues. In DNA form, the CDR3 reads TGTGCCAGCAGCTTAGATCTAGTGGGGGCGCTGGTAGAGACCCAGTACTTC. It yields the protein CASSLDLVGALVETQYF.